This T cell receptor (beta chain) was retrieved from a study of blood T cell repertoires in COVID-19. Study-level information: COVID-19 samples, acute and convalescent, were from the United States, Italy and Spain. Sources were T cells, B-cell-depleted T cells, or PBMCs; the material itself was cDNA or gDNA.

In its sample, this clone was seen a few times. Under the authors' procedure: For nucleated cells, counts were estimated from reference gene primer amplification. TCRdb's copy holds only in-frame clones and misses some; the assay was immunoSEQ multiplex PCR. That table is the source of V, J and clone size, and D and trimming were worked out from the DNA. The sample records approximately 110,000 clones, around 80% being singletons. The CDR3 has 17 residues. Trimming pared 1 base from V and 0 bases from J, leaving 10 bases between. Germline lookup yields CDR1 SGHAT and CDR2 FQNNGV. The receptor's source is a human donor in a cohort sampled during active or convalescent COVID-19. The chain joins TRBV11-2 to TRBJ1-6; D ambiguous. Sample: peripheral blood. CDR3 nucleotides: TGTGCCAGCAGCTTAGTACTAACGAGCTCCTATAATTCACCCCTCCACTTT. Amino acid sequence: CASSLVLTSSYNSPLHF.